The clone carrying this T cell receptor (beta chain) has a count of ten or more. Its antigen is currently unknown. Stated time point: persistent/refractory GD, antithyroid drugs over 5 years with positive TRAb. Construction of the TCR library relied on RNA isolated from PBMCs. The sample originates from a study of regulatory T cells in long-lasting Graves disease. General study points: Tissue studied was limited to peripheral blood, excluding thyroid tissue. TRBV28 was favored in persistent disease, as were TRBJ1-2 and TRBJ2-5. New patients shared 800 to 1,000 public clonotypes, fewer than the approximately 2,700 shared by persistent patients.

Building of the TCR beta libraries involved iRepertoire HTBI primers and Arm-PCR of CDR3 regions. Using its own MiXCR run on the multiplex PCR reads, TCRdb lists one record per CDR3 protein. The table lists hundreds of thousands of distinct CDR3 sequences, 20% to 25% of them singletons. CDR3 length: 11 amino acids. The V end was cut by 5 bases, the J end by 8 bases, with 9 bases between. Germline assignment: CDR1 MDHEN and CDR2 SYDVKM. This chain connects TRBV28 to TRBJ1-2; D possibly corresponds to TRBD1 (6 bases). The source is a female donor with Graves disease. This specimen was peripheral blood mononuclear cells (PBMCs), taken when the disease was refractory, from a patient treated with antithyroid drugs. The CDR3 region has the DNA TGTGCCAGCAGTCACAGGGACGGCTACACCTTC. It codes for CASSHRDGYTF.